This is a list of T cell receptor beta chains from one sample in a study of cytomegalovirus exposure and HLA in healthy donors. Assay: immunoSEQ multiplex PCR; the TCRdb copy retains only in-frame clones and omits some. This table has about 98,000 clones, around 88% appearing once. The sequencing input was PBMCs. These receptors originate from a woman in her thirties in good health and CMV-seronegative. Each CDR3 is given with its conserved first and last residue.

>13|TRBJ2-7|TRBV7-9
CASSEGSYYEQYF
>14|TRBJ1-5|TRBV7-9
CASSSESSGQPQHF
>13|TRBJ1-4|TRBV15
CATSIGQGGKLFF
>12|TRBJ1-2|TRBV28
CASTEPNYGYTF
>14|TRBJ2-5|TRBV7-8
CASSLARQGKTQYF
>13|TRBJ1-4|TRBV7-2
CASSLAQAEKLFF
>15|TRBJ2-1|TRBV5-1
CASSYRSPRANEQFF
>15|TRBJ2-7|TRBV18
CASSPLSGSGYEQYF
>13|TRBJ2-1|TRBV9
CASATSSYNEQFF
>13|TRBJ1-1|TRBV5-1
CASSFRQHTEAFF
>15|TRBJ1-5|TRBV6-6
CASTPPRTSNQPQHF
>15|TRBJ1-6|TRBV6-7
CASSFGTGDNSPLHF
>15|TRBJ1-2|TRBV7-9
CASSSGDRFNYGYTF
>18|TRBJ1-3|TRBV9
CASSVGGSSGSYGNTIYF
>14|TRBJ2-7|TRBV28
CASSFSGQTYEQYF
>16|TRBJ2-7|TRBV7-8
CASSSSRDRGTYEQYF
>16|TRBJ2-7|TRBV5-1
CASSSYTRLVGNEQYF
>15|TRBJ2-7|TRBV5-1
CASSPRTGGSYEQYF
>15|TRBJ1-2|TRBV2
CASSAGTGPIYGYTF
>15|TRBJ1-4|TRBV9
CASSVTGGSNEKLFF
>15|TRBJ2-2|TRBV9
CASTLGQGNTGELFF
>14|TRBJ1-1|TRBV11-3
CASSRDRANTEAFF
>14|TRBJ1-4|TRBV5-1
CASSLGQYDEKLFF
>12|TRBJ2-1|TRBV25-1
CASSGEINEQFF
>15|TRBJ2-7|TRBV7-2
CASSFWDRETYEQYF
>13|TRBJ2-7|TRBV6-1
CASGGQGSYEQYF
>16|TRBJ2-7|TRBV28
CASSSLTSGRLYEQYF
>15|TRBJ1-5|TRBV28
CAIQSGPGGLRPQHF
>13|TRBJ2-7|TRBV27
CASSSFISYEQYF